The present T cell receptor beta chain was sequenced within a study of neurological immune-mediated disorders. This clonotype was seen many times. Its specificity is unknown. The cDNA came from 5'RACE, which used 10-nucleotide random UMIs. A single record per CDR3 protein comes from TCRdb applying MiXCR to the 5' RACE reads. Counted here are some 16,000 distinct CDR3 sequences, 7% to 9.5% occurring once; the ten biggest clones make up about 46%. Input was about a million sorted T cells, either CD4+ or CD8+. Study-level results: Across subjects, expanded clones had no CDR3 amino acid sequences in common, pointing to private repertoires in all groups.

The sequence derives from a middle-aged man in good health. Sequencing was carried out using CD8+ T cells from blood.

This CDR3 is CASSLGSPGGYEQYF. The CDR3 nucleotides are TGTGCCAGCAGCTTAGGATCCCCCGGGGGCTACGAGCAGTACTTC. The chain carries TRBV7-8 and TRBJ2-7; TRBD2 is a possible D gene (6 bases). The CDR3 loop spans 15 amino acids. CDR1 SGHVS and CDR2 FQNEAQ come from the germline V gene. V dropped 1 base and J dropped 3 bases, with 13 bases sitting between them.